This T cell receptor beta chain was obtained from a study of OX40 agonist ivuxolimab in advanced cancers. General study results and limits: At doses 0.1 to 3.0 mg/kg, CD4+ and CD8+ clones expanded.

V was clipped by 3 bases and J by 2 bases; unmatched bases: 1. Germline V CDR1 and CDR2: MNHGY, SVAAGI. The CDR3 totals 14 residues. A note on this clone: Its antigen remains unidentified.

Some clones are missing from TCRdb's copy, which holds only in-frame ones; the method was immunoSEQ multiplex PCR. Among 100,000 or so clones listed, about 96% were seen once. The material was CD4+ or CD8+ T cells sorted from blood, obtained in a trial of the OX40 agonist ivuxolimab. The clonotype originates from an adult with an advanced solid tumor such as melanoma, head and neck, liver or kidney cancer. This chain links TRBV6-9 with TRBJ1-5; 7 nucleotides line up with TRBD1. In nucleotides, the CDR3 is TGTGCCAGCAGTTACACAGGGGGCAATCAGCCCCAGCATTTT. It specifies CASSYTGGNQPQHF.